The present T cell receptor beta chain was sequenced within a study of blood T cell repertoires in COVID-19. Clones were read by immunoSEQ multiplex PCR, and TCRdb kept only the in-frame ones, dropping some. The table shows approximately 6,200 clones, with just under 75% occurring only once. V lost 0 bases, J lost 6 bases, and 3 bases stayed unmatched. The CDR3 is made up of 15 amino acids. Per the germline V gene, CDR1 is SGHKS and CDR2 is YYEKEE (reference sequence). The rearrangement uses TRBV5-5 and TRBJ2-3, with 11 bases aligning to TRBD2. This TCR came from a man between 60 and 75 years old with acute or convalescent COVID-19. The sample consisted of peripheral blood. In nucleotides, the CDR3 is TGTGCCAGCAGCTTGGAGGGACTAGCGGTGGATACGCAGTATTTT. The encoded protein is CASSLEGLAVDTQYF.